This paragraph reports one T cell receptor (beta chain). Participants were aged about 18 to 90 years, lived in 25 or so US areas, and enrolled virtually. Donors in Cohort 3 counted as recovered after two negative PCRs, clearance, or symptom resolution. This sample was included in a study of blood T cell repertoires in COVID-19. Study overall: Samples came from the United States, Italy and Spain, spanning acute and convalescent COVID-19. T cells, B-cell-depleted T cells, or PBMCs provided the cDNA or gDNA that served as material.

Profiling relied on immunoSEQ multiplex PCR, and the TCRdb table lists in-frame clones only, not all of them. This repertoire shows 230,000 or so clones, 88% found once; its top ten account for approximately 2.7%. V lost 0 bases to trimming and J lost 3 bases; unmatched junction nucleotides: 12. The CDR3 loop spans 19 amino acids. Germline assignment: CDR1 MGHRA and CDR2 YSYEKL. The clonotype originates from a woman under 40 who had recovered from COVID-19. Sequenced input: PBMCs or T cells enriched from blood (not recorded which). The gene calls are TRBV4-1 and TRBJ1-5; 9 bases fit TRBD1. CDR3 DNA sequence: TGCGCCAGCAGCCAAGATATCGGGGGCGGACAGGGGACCAATCAGCCCCAGCATTTT. Its protein product is CASSQDIGGGQGTNQPQHF.